The 10 T cell receptor beta chains below come from one sample, sequenced in a study of cytomegalovirus exposure and HLA in healthy donors. The primer mix had 60 Vbeta and 13 Jbeta primers. Produced via immunoSEQ multiplex PCR; TCRdb's table is partial and in-frame only. There are fewer than 150,000 clones in the sample; around 80% occur only once, and approximately 0.24% lies in the top ten. Input material: PBMCs. The receptors here all came from a middle-aged man in good health and CMV-seronegative.

V and J are TRBV6-5 and TRBJ2-5; TRBD1 matches 9 bases. The germline gives CDR1 MNHEY, CDR2 SVGAGI. The CDR3 has 14 amino acids. V shed 2 bases and J 6 bases; nucleotides not matched to a gene: 4. The DNA of the CDR3 is TGTGCCAGCAGTTACATGGGACAGGGACAGACCCAGTACTTC. Protein: CASSYMGQGQTQYF.

The chain recombines TRBV5-1 with TRBJ2-3; 12 nucleotides agree with TRBD2. V gave up 3 bases and J gave up 0 bases; unmatched junction bases: 8. Per the germline V gene, CDR1 is SGHRS and CDR2 is YFSETQ. This CDR3 has 18 amino acids. Here the CDR3 reads CASSSQMTSGGSTDTQYF. CDR3 sequence (DNA): TGCGCCAGCAGCTCCCAGATGACTAGCGGGGGTAGCACAGATACGCAGTATTTT. The full variable domain, with the rest looked up from reference TRBV5-1 and TRBJ2-3, is KAGVTQTPRYLIKTRGQQVTLSCSPISGHRSVSWYQQTPGQGLQFLFEYFSETQRNKGNFPGRFSGRQFSNSRSEMNVSTLELGDSALYLCASSSQMTSGGSTDTQYFGPGTRLTVL.

The chain is built from TRBV28 and TRBJ2-2, with 11 nucleotides matching TRBD2. V lost 3 bases and J lost 5; bases outside the gene matches: 5. The V gene's germline CDR1 is MDHEN and CDR2 SYDVKM. CDR3 length: 16 amino acids. CDR3 sequence (DNA): TGTGCCAGCAGTTTTGCAGGGACTAGCGGTACCGGGGAGCTGTTTTTT. Amino acids: CASSFAGTSGTGELFF.

This clone appeared a few times. In nucleotides, the CDR3 is TGTGCCACCGGACAGCCATATGGCTACACCTTC. This translates into CATGQPYGYTF. The chain is built from TRBV28 and TRBJ1-2, with D tentatively TRBD1 (6 bases). The CDR3 contains 11 residues. Per germline, CDR1 MDHEN and CDR2 SYDVKM. V lost 10 bases to trimming and J lost 5 bases, with 11 bases between them.

The rearrangement uses TRBV11-2 and TRBJ2-3, with 11 positions matching TRBD2. This CDR3 spans 16 amino acids. V dropped 5 bases and J dropped 0; count of bases not matched to a gene: 4. The germline V gene has CDR1 SGHAT and CDR2 FQNNGV. Here the CDR3 reads CASSGWTSGSTDTQYF. The CDR3 nucleotides read TGTGCCAGCAGCGGGTGGACTAGCGGGAGCACAGATACGCAGTATTTT.

The rearrangement joins TRBV19 to TRBJ2-2; D is possibly TRBD1 (6 bases). CDR1 and CDR2 from the germline V gene are LNHDA and SQIVND (reference sequence). CDR3 length: 16 amino acids. The ends were cut back, 7 bases at V and 1 base at J, with 16 bases in the middle. The CDR3 is CASTGVRTLNTGELFF. The CDR3 DNA follows: TGTGCCAGTACAGGGGTTCGCACTCTGAACACCGGGGAGCTGTTTTTT.

The chain uses TRBV5-1 and TRBJ2-7; possibly TRBD2 for D (5 bases). The CDR3 extends over 12 amino acids. Trimming removed 5 bases at V and 3 bases at J, with 9 bases between. Germline-derived CDR1 and CDR2 are SGHRS and YFSETQ. The CDR3 reads CASSPGNYEQYF. DNA of the CDR3: TGCGCCAGCAGTCCGGGGAACTACGAGCAGTACTTC. The full variable domain, its missing parts supplied by reference TRBV5-1 and TRBJ2-7, is KAGVTQTPRYLIKTRGQQVTLSCSPISGHRSVSWYQQTPGQGLQFLFEYFSETQRNKGNFPGRFSGRQFSNSRSEMNVSTLELGDSALYLCASSPGNYEQYFGPGTRLTVT.

This clone was observed a handful of times. The chain recombines TRBV4-1 with TRBJ1-5; 10 bases fit TRBD1. CDR1 and CDR2 (germline): MGHRA, YSYEKL. V shed 0 bases, J shed 6 bases, and the junction held 5 bases outside the gene matches. The CDR3 is 16 residues long. CDR3 bases: TGCGCCAGCAGCCAAGATTCGGGGACAGGGGCTCAGCCCCAGCATTTT. This codes for CASSQDSGTGAQPQHF.

V and J are TRBV29-1 and TRBJ2-5; the D gene is possibly TRBD1 (8 bases). V lost 6 bases to trimming and J lost 0 bases, with 17 bases between them. This CDR3 has 15 residues. Germline-derived CDR1 and CDR2 are SQVTM and ANQGSEA. The CDR3 loop is CSVRGTGSHQETQYF. Written as DNA, the CDR3 is TGCAGCGTGCGGGGGACAGGATCCCACCAAGAGACCCAGTACTTC. The full variable domain, rest sourced from reference TRBV29-1 and TRBJ2-5, is SAVISQKPSRDICQRGTSLTIQCQVDSQVTMMFWYRQQPGQSLTLIATANQGSEATYESGFVIDKFPISRPNLTFSTLTVSNMSPEDSSIYLCSVRGTGSHQETQYFGPGTRLLVL.

The rearrangement links TRBV5-4 to TRBJ2-2, with a weak D call TRBD1 (6 bases). Germline V gene sequence: CDR1 SGHNT, CDR2 YYREEE (reference sequence). This CDR3 comprises 15 residues. With 6 bases removed from V and 3 bases from J, the gap between germline ends came to 15 bases. The CDR3 spells CASTPAAGDTGELFF. CDR3 nucleotide sequence: TGTGCCAGCACCCCGGCGGCAGGGGACACCGGGGAGCTGTTTTTT.